What follows are 21 T cell receptor beta chains derived from one specimen sequenced in a study of blood T cell repertoires in COVID-19. Some clones are missing from TCRdb's copy, which holds only in-frame ones; the method was immunoSEQ multiplex PCR. The sample contains more than 80,000 clones, around 80% of which appear only once. The sample taken for sequencing was peripheral blood. These receptors were obtained from an elderly woman with active or convalescent COVID-19.

V and J are TRBV7-9 and TRBJ2-5; 9 nucleotides line up with TRBD1. The CDR3 has 14 residues. The V segment lost 3 bases and the J segment 3 bases; nucleotides outside the gene matches: 2. Germline CDR1 SEHNR, CDR2 FQNEAQ (reference sequence). In nucleotides, the CDR3 is TGTGCCAGCAGCTTGGGGACAGGGAAAGAGACCCAGTACTTC. Amino acid sequence: CASSLGTGKETQYF. The entire variable domain, with the rest obtained from reference TRBV7-9 and TRBJ2-5, is as follows: DTGVSQNPRHKITKRGQNVTFRCDPISEHNRLYWYRQTLGQGPEFLTYFQNEAQLEKSRLLSDRFSAERPKGSFSTLEIQRTEQGDSAMYLCASSLGTGKETQYFGPGTRLLVL.

The V gene is TRBV10-3, the J gene TRBJ2-5; D call uncertain. Trimming took off 2 bases at V and 5 bases at J, with 9 bases between the two ends. In germline, CDR1 is ENHRY, CDR2 SYGVKD. This CDR3 contains 13 residues. The CDR3, as DNA: TGTGCCATCAGTGAGGCTAGGCCGGAGACCCAGTACTTC. Residues: CAISEARPETQYF.

This clone showed up just a few times. The rearrangement uses TRBV6-2 or TRBV6-3 and TRBJ1-2; 8 bases fit TRBD1. From germline, CDR1 is MNHEY and CDR2 SVGEGT. The CDR3 has 13 residues. Trimming took 6 bases from V and 6 from J; bases not matched to a gene: 6. CDR3 sequence reads: CASSRQGIDGYTF. As DNA, the CDR3 is TGTGCCAGCAGCCGACAGGGGATCGATGGCTACACCTTC.

The chain employs TRBV10-1 and TRBJ1-2; D is perhaps TRBD1 (6 bases). CDR1 and CDR2 from the germline V gene are WNHNN and SYGVQD (reference sequence). Trimming took off 7 bases at V and 4 bases at J, with 19 bases between the two ends. The CDR3 runs 15 residues. In DNA, the CDR3 is TGCGCCAGCACTGACTGGACCGAGGGGGTCTATGGCTACACCTTC. It specifies CASTDWTEGVYGYTF.

This chain joins TRBV7-2 and TRBJ2-7, with 9 bases lining up with TRBD2. Germline V gives CDR1 SGHTA, CDR2 FQGNSA. CDR3 size: 15 residues. Trimming cost V 1 base and J 4 bases; bases outside gene matches: 5. The CDR3 nucleotides are TGTGCCAGCAGCTTAGTGGGGACTAGCCCATACGAGCAGTACTTC. It codes for CASSLVGTSPYEQYF.

The chain carries TRBV18 and TRBJ1-1; no reliable D call. V was pared by 6 bases and J by 3 bases, with 17 bases between. The CDR3 consists of 15 residues. In germline, CDR1 is KGHSH, CDR2 LQKENI. CDR3 coding DNA: TGTGCCAGCTCGACCTCGGGGAATCGGGACACTGAAGCTTTCTTT. As protein: CASSTSGNRDTEAFF.

This chain uses TRBV10-3 with TRBJ2-3; 10 bases map to TRBD2. CDR1 is ENHRY, CDR2 SYGVKD, per germline. The CDR3 extends over 14 amino acids. Trimming cost V 7 bases and J 6 bases; bases outside gene matches: 7. As DNA, the CDR3 is TGTGCCATCAACCTAGCGGGAGTTGGCGATACGCAGTATTTT. This gives the protein CAINLAGVGDTQYF.

In its sample, this clone was seen once. The CDR3 DNA sequence: TGTGCCAGTAGTATAATGACAGCGAGCTCCTATAATTCACCCCTCCACTTT. Protein product: CASSIMTASSYNSPLHF. V is TRBV19 and J is TRBJ1-6; the D gene is possibly TRBD1 (5 bases). The V and J ends lost 2 bases and 0 bases respectively, with 11 bases between them. The CDR3 is 17 amino acids. Germline values: CDR1 LNHDA, CDR2 SQIVND (reference sequence).

This sequence joins TRBV11-3 and TRBJ1-6, with D maybe TRBD1 (5 bases). The CDR3 is 14 residues long. The V gene lost 5 bases and the J gene lost 9 bases, with 14 bases spanning the gap. Germline-derived CDR1 and CDR2 are SGHNT and YENEEA. CDR3 bases: TGTGCCAGCAGCCCTACGACAGCGTCTTCACCCCTCCACTTT. Translated: CASSPTTASSPLHF.

The chain joins TRBV29-1 to TRBJ2-1; D is uncertain. V was pared by 7 bases and J by 4 bases, with 14 bases between. Germline lookup yields CDR1 SQVTM and CDR2 ANQGSEA. This CDR3 region has 13 residues. The CDR3 reads CSAARRQYNEQFF. CDR3 nucleotide sequence: TGCAGCGCCGCACGCAGGCAGTACAATGAGCAGTTCTTC.

This clone was observed a few times. J is TRBJ1-1 and V is TRBV28; the match to TRBD1 covers 9 bases. V lost 6 bases to trimming and J lost 9 bases; unmatched junction nucleotides: 2. Germline CDR1 and CDR2: MDHEN and SYDVKM. The CDR3 is made up of 11 amino acids. CDR3 sequence: CASSGTGKAFF. The CDR3 DNA reads as TGTGCCAGCAGCGGGACAGGGAAAGCTTTCTTT.

The chain employs TRBV25-1 and TRBJ1-2, with a tentative D call TRBD1 (6 bases). The CDR3 runs 14 residues. Trimming removed 7 bases at V and 5 bases at J, with 17 bases between. The germline gives CDR1 MGHDK, CDR2 SYGVNS. DNA of the CDR3: TGTGCCAGCACCACTCGGGGGGCCCCTTATGGCTACACCTTC. Amino acids: CASTTRGAPYGYTF.

This clone was counted only a few times. The V gene is TRBV28, the J gene TRBJ1-2; D is possibly TRBD1 (5 bases). CDR1 MDHEN and CDR2 SYDVKM come from the germline V gene. The V end lost 10 bases, the J end lost 4 bases, and 16 bases lay between the germline ends. CDR3 length: 13 amino acids. The DNA for the CDR3 is TGTGCCATCCTACCAGGGTTAGGCTATGGCTACACCTTC. It translates to CAILPGLGYGYTF.

The V call is TRBV5-6, the J call TRBJ1-5; D perhaps matches TRBD1 (6 bases). This CDR3 has 14 amino acids. The V gene's germline CDR1 is SGHDT and CDR2 YYEEEE. Trimming took off 3 bases at V and 3 bases at J, with 10 bases between the two ends. The CDR3 loop is CASSYGTHNQPQHF. The CDR3 DNA reads TGTGCCAGCAGCTACGGGACACACAATCAGCCCCAGCATTTT.

The chain is built from TRBV19 and TRBJ2-6, with D possibly being TRBD2 (6 bases). The V and J ends lost 3 bases and 0 bases respectively, with 12 bases between them. The CDR3 consists of 17 residues. Per the germline V gene, CDR1 is LNHDA and CDR2 is SQIVND (reference sequence). In nucleotides, the CDR3 is TGTGCCAGTAGTATGAGGAGGGCCGCCTCTGGGGCCAACGTCCTGACTTTC. The encoded protein is CASSMRRAASGANVLTF.

This clone appeared once. CDR3 coding DNA: TGTGCCAGCAGCTTATCGTCAGGCCAAGAGACCCAGTACTTC. Its protein is CASSLSSGQETQYF. The gene calls are TRBV7-3 and TRBJ2-5; D remains unclear. V was clipped by 2 bases and J by 1 base, with 8 bases between them. This CDR3 spans 14 amino acids. From germline, CDR1 is SGHTA and CDR2 FQGTGA.

This chain links TRBV19 with TRBJ2-5; D possibly corresponds to TRBD1 (5 bases). CDR3 length: 15 residues. Trimming left V 2 bases short and J 9 bases short, with 19 bases between. Germline CDR1 reads LNHDA; CDR2 reads SQIVND (reference sequence). The CDR3 sequence is CASSIIRQQGEAQYF. The CDR3, as DNA: TGTGCCAGTAGTATAATTCGACAGCAAGGAGAAGCCCAGTACTTC.

The chain recombines TRBV10-3 with TRBJ1-6, with TRBD1 matching over 8 bases. Germline trimming cut 6 bases from V and 2 bases from J; bases unmatched to any gene: 12. The CDR3 consists of 18 residues. From germline, CDR1 is ENHRY and CDR2 SYGVKD. The CDR3 is CAIRDRAPSSAYNSPLHF. In nucleotides, the CDR3 is TGTGCCATCAGGGACAGGGCCCCCTCAAGCGCCTATAATTCACCCCTCCACTTT.

The J gene is TRBJ1-6, the V gene TRBV5-1, with D perhaps matching TRBD1 (6 bases). Deletions cut 5 bases from V and 8 bases from J, with 26 bases between. Germline loops: CDR1 SGHRS, CDR2 YFSETQ. The CDR3 length is 18 residues. The CDR3 is CASSLTGSTSMSDSPLHF. DNA of the CDR3: TGCGCCAGCAGTTTGACAGGTTCAACTTCCATGTCTGATTCACCCCTCCACTTT.

The chain recombines TRBV7-8 with TRBJ1-3; TRBD1 matches 9 bases. With 0 bases clipped from V and 4 bases from J, the junction kept 7 bases outside the gene matches. The V gene's germline CDR1 is SGHVS and CDR2 FQNEAQ. This CDR3 has 17 residues. The CDR3 nucleotides read TGTGCCAGCAGCTTAGCGCTGAGGACAGGGGACGGAAACACCATATATTTT. It is translated as CASSLALRTGDGNTIYF.

Concerning this clone: Other DNA sequences in the same sample also yield this CDR3. The rearrangement joins TRBV3-1 (or the pseudogene TRBV3-2) to TRBJ1-5; a weak D match, TRBD1 (6 bases). The CDR3 contains 14 residues. Germline V gene sequence: CDR1 LGHDT, CDR2 YNNKEL (reference sequence). V shed 3 bases and J shed 2 bases, with 8 bases lying between them. CDR3 residues: CASSQRTGNQPQHF. The CDR3 DNA follows: TGTGCCAGCAGCCAGCGGACAGGCAATCAGCCCCAGCATTTT.